This T cell receptor beta chain was recovered during a study of blood T cell repertoires in COVID-19. Looking at the study overall: Acute and convalescent COVID-19 specimens originated in the United States, Italy and Spain. The cDNA or gDNA used as material had been derived from T cells, B-cell-depleted T cells, or PBMCs.

Trimming pared 4 bases from V and 9 bases from J, leaving 19 bases between. Germline CDR1 LGHDT, CDR2 YNNKEL (reference sequence). The length of the CDR3 is 15 residues. Source study methods: Reference gene primer amplification in the assay estimated nucleated cell counts. Produced via immunoSEQ multiplex PCR; TCRdb's table is partial and in-frame only. V and J calls and clone size are as listed in that table; D and trimming were resolved from the DNA. The table records 80,000 to 95,000 clones, about 85% of them present only once. The specimen was peripheral blood. The rearrangement links TRBV3-1 (or the pseudogene TRBV3-2) to TRBJ2-1, with D unresolved. The clonotype comes from a human donor in a cohort sampled during active COVID-19. The CDR3 spells CASSLGQAYSSEQFF. In DNA form, the CDR3 reads TGTGCCAGCAGCCTAGGCCAGGCCTACTCCAGTGAGCAGTTCTTC.